The clone carrying this TCR beta chain has a single count. The method was immunoSEQ multiplex PCR; TCRdb's version includes in-frame clones alone and lacks a portion of them. Seen here are around 100,000 clones, just over 85% observed once, and the top ten hold 13% to 15%. This sample is drawn from a study of control samples from healthy donors and cancer patients. CDR1 and CDR2 from the germline V gene are GTSNPN and SVGIG (reference sequence). The CDR3 runs 16 residues. With 2 bases clipped from V and 3 bases from J, the junction kept 5 bases outside the gene matches. The sample taken for sequencing was blood. The chain joins TRBV30 to TRBJ2-1; TRBD2 matches 12 bases. The TCR originated in a man younger than 40 in good health. The CDR3 nucleotides read TGTGCCTGGAGTACCGCTAGCGGGAGGGACTACAATGAGCAGTTCTTC. It codes for CAWSTASGRDYNEQFF.